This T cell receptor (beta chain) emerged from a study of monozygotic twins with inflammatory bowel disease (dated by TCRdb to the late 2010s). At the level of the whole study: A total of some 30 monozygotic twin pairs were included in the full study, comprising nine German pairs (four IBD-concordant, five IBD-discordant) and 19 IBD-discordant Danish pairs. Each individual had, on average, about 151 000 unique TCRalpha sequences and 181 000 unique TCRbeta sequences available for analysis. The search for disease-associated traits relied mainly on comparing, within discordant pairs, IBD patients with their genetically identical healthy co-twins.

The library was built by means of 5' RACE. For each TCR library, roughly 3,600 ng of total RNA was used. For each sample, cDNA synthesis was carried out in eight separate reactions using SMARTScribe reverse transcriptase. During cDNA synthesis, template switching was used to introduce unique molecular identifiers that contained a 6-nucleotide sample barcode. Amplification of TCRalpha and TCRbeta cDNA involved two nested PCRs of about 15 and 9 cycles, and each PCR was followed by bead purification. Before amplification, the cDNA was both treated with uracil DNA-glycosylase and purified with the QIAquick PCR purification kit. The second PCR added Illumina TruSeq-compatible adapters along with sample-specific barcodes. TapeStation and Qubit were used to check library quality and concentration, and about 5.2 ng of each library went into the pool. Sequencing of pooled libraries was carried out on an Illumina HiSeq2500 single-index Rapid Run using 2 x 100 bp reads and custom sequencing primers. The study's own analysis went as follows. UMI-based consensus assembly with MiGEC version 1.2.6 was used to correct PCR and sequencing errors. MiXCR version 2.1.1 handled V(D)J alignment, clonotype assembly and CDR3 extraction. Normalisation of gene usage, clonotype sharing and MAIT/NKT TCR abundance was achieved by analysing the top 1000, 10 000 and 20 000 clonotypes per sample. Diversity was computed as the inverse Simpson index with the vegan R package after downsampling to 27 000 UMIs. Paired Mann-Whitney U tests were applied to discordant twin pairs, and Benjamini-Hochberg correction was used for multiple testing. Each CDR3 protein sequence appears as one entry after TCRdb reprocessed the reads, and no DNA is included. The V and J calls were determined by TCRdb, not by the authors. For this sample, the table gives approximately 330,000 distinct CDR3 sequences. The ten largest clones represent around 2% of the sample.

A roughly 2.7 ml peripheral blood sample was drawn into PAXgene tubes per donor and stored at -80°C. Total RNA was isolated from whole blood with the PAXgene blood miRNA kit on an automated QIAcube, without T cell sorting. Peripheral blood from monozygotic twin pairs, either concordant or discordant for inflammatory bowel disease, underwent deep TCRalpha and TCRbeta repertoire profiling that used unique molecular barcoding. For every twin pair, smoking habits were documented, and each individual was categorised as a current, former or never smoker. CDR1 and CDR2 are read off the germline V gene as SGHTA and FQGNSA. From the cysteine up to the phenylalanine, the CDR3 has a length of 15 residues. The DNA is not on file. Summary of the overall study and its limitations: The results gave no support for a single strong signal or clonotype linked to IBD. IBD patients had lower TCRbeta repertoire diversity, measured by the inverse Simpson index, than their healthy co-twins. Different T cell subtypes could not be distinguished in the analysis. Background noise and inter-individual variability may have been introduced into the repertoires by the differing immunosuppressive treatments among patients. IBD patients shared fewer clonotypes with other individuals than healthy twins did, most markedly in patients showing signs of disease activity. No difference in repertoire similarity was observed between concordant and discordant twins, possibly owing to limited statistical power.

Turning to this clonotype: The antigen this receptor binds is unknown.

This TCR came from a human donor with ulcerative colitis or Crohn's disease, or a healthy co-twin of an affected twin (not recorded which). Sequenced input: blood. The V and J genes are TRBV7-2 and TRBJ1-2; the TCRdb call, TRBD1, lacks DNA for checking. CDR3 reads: CASSLTGTGDYGYTF.